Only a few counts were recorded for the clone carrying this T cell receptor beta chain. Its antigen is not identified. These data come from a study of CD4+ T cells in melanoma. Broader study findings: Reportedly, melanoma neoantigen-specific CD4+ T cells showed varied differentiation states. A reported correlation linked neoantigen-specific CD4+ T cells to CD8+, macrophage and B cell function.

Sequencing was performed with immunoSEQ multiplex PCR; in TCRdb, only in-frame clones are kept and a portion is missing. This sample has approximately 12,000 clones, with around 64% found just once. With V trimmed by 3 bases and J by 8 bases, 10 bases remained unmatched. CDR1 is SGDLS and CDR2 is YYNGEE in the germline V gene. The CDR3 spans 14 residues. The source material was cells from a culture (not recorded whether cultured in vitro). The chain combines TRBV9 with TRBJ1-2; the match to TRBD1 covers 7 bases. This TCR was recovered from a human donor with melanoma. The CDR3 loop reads CASSADRALGGYTF. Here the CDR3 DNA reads TGTGCCAGCAGCGCAGACAGGGCGCTTGGAGGCTACACCTTC. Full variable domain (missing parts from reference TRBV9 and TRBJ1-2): DSGVTQTPKHLITATGQRVTLRCSPRSGDLSVYWYQQSLDQGLQFLIQYYNGEERAKGNILERFSAQQFPDLHSELNLSSLELGDSALYFCASSADRALGGYTFGSGTRLTVV.